This T cell receptor (beta chain) was captured by sequencing in a study of shared clonotypes between healthy human individuals. Study-wide background: Samples came from a couple of female and a few male donors aged 18 to 49. Per donor, three plates held CD4 naive cells, three held CD4 memory, two held CD8 naive and one held CD8 memory.

The table came from immunoSEQ multiplex PCR; TCRdb's copy has only in-frame clones and leaves some out. Among roughly 500,000 clones listed, about 96% were seen once. For this clone: Its antigen is currently unknown. Other DNA sequences from this sample encode an identical CDR3 as well.

Points from the study as a whole: Few donors limited the genetic and exposure-history diversity represented. Non-shared clonotypes had lower generation probabilities than those shared by all four donors.

Trimming removed 0 bases from V and 2 bases from J, with 3 bases in between. Germline lookup yields CDR1 SGHTA and CDR2 FQGTGA. This CDR3 has 13 amino acids. The clonotype originates from a woman in her 30s in good health. The genes are TRBV7-3 and TRBJ2-3; D ambiguous. The sample consisted of naive CD4+ T cells sorted from blood. Subset meaning: CD45RA+ positively selected. The CDR3 nucleotides are TGTGCCAGCAGCTTAACGAACACAGATACGCAGTATTTT. It is translated as CASSLTNTDTQYF.